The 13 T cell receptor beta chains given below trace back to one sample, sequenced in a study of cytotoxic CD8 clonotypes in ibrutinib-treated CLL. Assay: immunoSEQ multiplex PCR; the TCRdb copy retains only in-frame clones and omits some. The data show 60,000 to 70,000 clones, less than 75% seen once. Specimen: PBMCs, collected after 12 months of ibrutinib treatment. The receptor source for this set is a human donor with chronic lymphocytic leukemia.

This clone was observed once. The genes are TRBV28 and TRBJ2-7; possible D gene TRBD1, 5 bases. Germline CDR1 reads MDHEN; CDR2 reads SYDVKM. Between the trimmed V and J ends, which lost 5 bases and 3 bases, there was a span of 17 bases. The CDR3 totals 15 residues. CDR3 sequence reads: CASSQPAGYSYEQYF. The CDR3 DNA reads TGTGCCAGCAGTCAGCCCGCAGGGTATAGCTACGAGCAGTACTTC.

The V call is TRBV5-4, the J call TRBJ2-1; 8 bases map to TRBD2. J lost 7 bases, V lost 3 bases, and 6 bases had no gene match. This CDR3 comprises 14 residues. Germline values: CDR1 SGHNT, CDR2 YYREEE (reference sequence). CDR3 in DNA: TGTGCCAGCAGCTCAAAAGCGGGAGAAAATGAGCAGTTCTTC. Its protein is CASSSKAGENEQFF.

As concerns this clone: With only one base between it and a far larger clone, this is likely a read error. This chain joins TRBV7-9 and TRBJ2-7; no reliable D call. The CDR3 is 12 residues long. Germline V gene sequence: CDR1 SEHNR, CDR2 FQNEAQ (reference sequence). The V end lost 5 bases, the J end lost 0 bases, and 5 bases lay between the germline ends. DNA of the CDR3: TGTGCCAGCAGCGCCAGCTCCTACGAGCAGTACTTC. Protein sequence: CASSASSYEQYF.

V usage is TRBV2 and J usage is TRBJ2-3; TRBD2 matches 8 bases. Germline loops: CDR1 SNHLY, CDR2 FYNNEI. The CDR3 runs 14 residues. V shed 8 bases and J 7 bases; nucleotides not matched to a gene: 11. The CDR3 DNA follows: TGTGCCAGCGCAACTAGCGGTTTCGGAAATACGCAGTATTTT. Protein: CASATSGFGNTQYF. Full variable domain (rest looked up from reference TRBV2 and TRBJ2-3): EPEVTQTPSHQVTQMGQEVILRCVPISNHLYFYWYRQILGQKVEFLVSFYNNEISEKSEIFDDQFSVERPDGSNFTLKIRSTKLEDSAMYFCASATSGFGNTQYFGPGTRLTVL.

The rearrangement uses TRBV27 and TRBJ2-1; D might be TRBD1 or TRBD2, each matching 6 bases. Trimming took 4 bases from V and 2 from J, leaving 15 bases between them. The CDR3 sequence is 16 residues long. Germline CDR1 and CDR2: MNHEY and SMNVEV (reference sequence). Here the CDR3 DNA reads TGTGCCAGCAGTTCGGGAGACAGGATAACCTACAATGAGCAGTTCTTC. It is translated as CASSSGDRITYNEQFF.

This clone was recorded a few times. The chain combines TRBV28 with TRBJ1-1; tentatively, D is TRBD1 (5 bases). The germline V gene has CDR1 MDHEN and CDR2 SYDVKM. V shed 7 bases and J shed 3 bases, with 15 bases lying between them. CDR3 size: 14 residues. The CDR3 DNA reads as TGTGCCAGCATTCAGGGTGGGGTGCACACTGAAGCTTTCTTT. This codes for CASIQGGVHTEAFF.

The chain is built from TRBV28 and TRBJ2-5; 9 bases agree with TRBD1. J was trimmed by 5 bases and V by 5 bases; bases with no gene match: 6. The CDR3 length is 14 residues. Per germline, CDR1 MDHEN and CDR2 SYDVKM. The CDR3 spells CASSLWDRVETQYF. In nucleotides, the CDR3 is TGTGCCAGCAGTCTCTGGGACAGGGTGGAGACCCAGTACTTC.

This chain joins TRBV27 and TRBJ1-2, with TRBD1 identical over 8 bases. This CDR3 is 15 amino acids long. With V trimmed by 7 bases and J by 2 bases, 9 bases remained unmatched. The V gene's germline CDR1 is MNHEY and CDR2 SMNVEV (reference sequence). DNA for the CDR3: TGTGCCAGCACCCACACAGGGGGAGCAAACTATGGCTACACCTTC. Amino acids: CASTHTGGANYGYTF.

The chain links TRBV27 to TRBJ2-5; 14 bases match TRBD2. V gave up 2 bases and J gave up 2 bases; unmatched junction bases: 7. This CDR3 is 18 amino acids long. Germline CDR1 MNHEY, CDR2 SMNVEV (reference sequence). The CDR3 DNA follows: TGTGCCAGCAGTTTAAGGGGACTAGCGGGGGACATACAAGAGACCCAGTACTTC. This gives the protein CASSLRGLAGDIQETQYF.

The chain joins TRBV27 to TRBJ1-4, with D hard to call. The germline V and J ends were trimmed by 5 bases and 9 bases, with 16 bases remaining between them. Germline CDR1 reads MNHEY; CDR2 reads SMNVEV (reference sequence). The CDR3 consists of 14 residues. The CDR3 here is CASSISFGWKKLFF. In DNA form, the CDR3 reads TGTGCCAGCAGTATCAGTTTCGGTTGGAAAAAACTGTTTTTT. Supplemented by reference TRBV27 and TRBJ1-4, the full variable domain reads EAQVTQNPRYLITVTGKKLTVTCSQNMNHEYMSWYRQDPGLGLRQIYYSMNVEVTDKGDVPEGYKVSRKEKRNFPLILESPSPNQTSLYFCASSISFGWKKLFFGSGTQLSVL.

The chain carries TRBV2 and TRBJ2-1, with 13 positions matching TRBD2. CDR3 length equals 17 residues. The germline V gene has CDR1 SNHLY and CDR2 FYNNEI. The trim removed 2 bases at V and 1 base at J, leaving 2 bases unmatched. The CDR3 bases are TGTGCCAGCAGTGAATGGACTAGCGGGAGATCCTACAATGAGCAGTTCTTC. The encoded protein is CASSEWTSGRSYNEQFF.

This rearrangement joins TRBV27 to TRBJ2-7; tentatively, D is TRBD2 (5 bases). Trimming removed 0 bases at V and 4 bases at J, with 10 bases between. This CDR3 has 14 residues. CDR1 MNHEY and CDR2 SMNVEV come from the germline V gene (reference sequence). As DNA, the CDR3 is TGTGCCAGCAGTTTATCCCGGGGAGCTTACGAGCAGTACTTC. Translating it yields CASSLSRGAYEQYF.

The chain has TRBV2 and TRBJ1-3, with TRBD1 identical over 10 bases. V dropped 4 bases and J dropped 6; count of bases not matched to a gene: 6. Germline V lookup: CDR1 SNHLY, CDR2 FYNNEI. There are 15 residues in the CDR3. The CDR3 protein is CASSGPGQGQNTIYF. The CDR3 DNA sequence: TGTGCCAGCAGTGGCCCGGGACAGGGGCAAAACACCATATATTTT. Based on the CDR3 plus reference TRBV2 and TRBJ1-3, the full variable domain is EPEVTQTPSHQVTQMGQEVILRCVPISNHLYFYWYRQILGQKVEFLVSFYNNEISEKSEIFDDQFSVERPDGSNFTLKIRSTKLEDSAMYFCASSGPGQGQNTIYFGEGSWLTVV.